These 21 T cell receptor beta chains were sequenced from one sample in a study of response to subunit inactivated influenza vaccine. MiXCR was run by TCRdb on the RT-PCR reads, yielding one entry per CDR3 protein. This sample has under 850,000 distinct CDR3 sequences, with approximately 18% found just once. Sample: PBMCs from blood, taken more than 4 days after vaccination. The receptors were sampled from a man aged 45 to 65 who received an inactivated influenza vaccine.

The chain recombines TRBV2 with TRBJ2-1; 9 bases line up with TRBD1. The trim removed 6 bases at V and 6 bases at J, leaving 15 bases unmatched. Germline CDR1 SNHLY, CDR2 FYNNEI. This CDR3 is 17 amino acids long. This CDR3 is CASSRRRDREFSNEQFF. DNA for the CDR3: TGTGCCAGCAGCCGCCGGAGGGACAGGGAGTTTTCCAATGAGCAGTTCTTC.

CDR3 sequence: CASRTAPHNEQFF. The CDR3, as DNA: TGTGCCAGCAGAACTGCACCTCACAATGAGCAGTTCTTC. The chain combines TRBV28 with TRBJ2-1; D remains unclear. This CDR3 has 13 amino acids. The V and J ends lost 6 bases and 5 bases respectively, with 11 bases between them. CDR1 is MDHEN and CDR2 is SYDVKM in the germline V gene. Full variable domain (outside the CDR3, taken from reference TRBV28 and TRBJ2-1): DVKVTQSSRYLVKRTGEKVFLECVQDMDHENMFWYRQDPGLGLRLIYFSYDVKMKEKGDIPEGYSVSREKKERFSLILESASTNQTSMYLCASRTAPHNEQFFGPGTRLTVL.

This clonotype has ten or more counts. This chain connects TRBV7-2 to TRBJ2-5; D might be TRBD1 (5 bases). Germline values: CDR1 SGHTA, CDR2 FQGNSA. This CDR3 is built from 17 residues. The V and J ends lost 2 bases and 2 bases respectively, with 18 bases between them. The CDR3 loop is CASSLTQLTDGQETQYF. CDR3 DNA sequence: TGTGCCAGCAGCTTAACGCAGTTGACAGATGGTCAAGAGACCCAGTACTTC.

This clonotype came up a few times. This chain uses TRBV27 with TRBJ2-1; D could derive from TRBD1 or TRBD2 (5 bases each). The CDR3 is made up of 16 amino acids. The germline V gene encodes CDR1 MNHEY and CDR2 SMNVEV (reference sequence). V gave up 7 bases and J gave up 5 bases, with 21 bases separating them. Here the CDR3 DNA reads TGTGCCAGCACTCCCCTCCGGACGGGACCTAACAATGAGCAGTTCTTC. Translation gives CASTPLRTGPNNEQFF.

This clonotype was seen only a few times. Written as DNA, the CDR3 is TGCAGTGCTAGAGCTCTAGCGGGAGAGACCTACAATGAGCAGTTCTTC. This gives the protein CSARALAGETYNEQFF. This chain joins TRBV20-1 and TRBJ2-1; 10 positions match TRBD2. The germline V gene encodes CDR1 DFQATT and CDR2 SNEGSKA (reference sequence). V lost 1 base, J lost 2 bases, and 5 bases stayed unmatched. The CDR3 has 16 residues.

This clonotype was detected ten times or more. J is TRBJ2-3 and V is TRBV9; D gene ambiguous. V lost 0 bases, J lost 6 bases, and 8 bases lay in between. This CDR3 contains 13 residues. Per germline, CDR1 SGDLS and CDR2 YYNGEE. CDR3 bases: TGTGCCAGCAGCGTAGCTACGTCGGATACGCAGTATTTT. Translating it yields CASSVATSDTQYF.

The rearrangement uses TRBV24-1 and TRBJ2-2; 7 bases map to TRBD1. V shed 2 bases, J shed 0 bases, and the junction held 2 bases outside the gene matches. The CDR3 is made up of 16 amino acids. Germline V gene lookup returns CDR1 KGHDR and CDR2 SFDVKD. The CDR3 loop reads CATSDYGTANTGELFF. The CDR3 bases are TGTGCCACCAGTGATTACGGGACAGCGAACACCGGGGAGCTGTTTTTT.

This clonotype has only a few counts. The chain uses TRBV7-9 and TRBJ2-3; D call uncertain. Germline V gene lookup returns CDR1 SEHNR and CDR2 FQNEAQ (reference sequence). Trimming removed 11 bases from V and 0 bases from J, with 15 bases in between. This CDR3 contains 14 residues. The CDR3, as DNA: TGTGCCTGCGGACCGGGTACTAGCACAGATACGCAGTATTTT. Its translation is CACGPGTSTDTQYF.

The chain carries TRBV5-1 and TRBJ1-1, with 10 bases matching TRBD1. V was pared by 4 bases and J by 5 bases, with 8 bases of the junction left unmatched. CDR3 length equals 15 residues. Germline CDR1 and CDR2: SGHRS and YFSETQ. CDR3 sequence reads: CASSSPTGGETEAFF. CDR3 coding DNA: TGCGCCAGCAGCAGCCCGACAGGGGGCGAGACTGAAGCTTTCTTT.

V usage is TRBV7-6 and J usage is TRBJ1-4; 8 nucleotides match TRBD1. CDR3 length equals 16 residues. V lost 5 bases to trimming and J lost 1 base; unmatched junction nucleotides: 6. Looked up from germline, CDR1 is SGHVS and CDR2 is FNYEAQ. CDR3 in DNA: TGTGCCAGCAGCCAAGGACAGGGAGGAACTAATGAAAAACTGTTTTTT. Residues: CASSQGQGGTNEKLFF.

CDR3 sequence reads: CASSPPGREQYF. CDR3 DNA: TGTGCCAGCAGCCCCCCCGGACGCGAGCAGTACTTC. This chain uses TRBV7-2 with TRBJ2-7; D is undetermined. Germline values: CDR1 SGHTA, CDR2 FQGNSA. The CDR3 has 12 residues. Trimming took off 5 bases at V and 6 bases at J, with 11 bases between the two ends.

The chain combines TRBV5-4 with TRBJ2-5; no clear D. The CDR3 has 14 residues. The V end lost 4 bases, the J end lost 5 bases, and 15 bases lay between the germline ends. Germline V gene data show CDR1 as SGHNT and CDR2 as YYREEE (reference sequence). CDR3 loop: CASSPRRQGETQYF. CDR3 nucleotide sequence: TGTGCCAGCAGCCCAAGGCGGCAAGGGGAGACCCAGTACTTC.

This clonotype was detected only a few times. The V gene is TRBV20-1, the J gene TRBJ2-3; no definite D call. The germline V gene encodes CDR1 DFQATT and CDR2 SNEGSKA (reference sequence). The CDR3 runs 15 residues. V was cut by 0 bases and J by 0 bases, with 10 bases left in between. CDR3 sequence (DNA): TGCAGTGCTAGAGACAGCAGCACTAGCACAGATACGCAGTATTTT. Translation gives CSARDSSTSTDTQYF.

The genes are TRBV20-1 and TRBJ2-7, with 7 bases aligning to TRBD2. Germline V CDR1 and CDR2: DFQATT, SNEGSKA (reference sequence). The CDR3 sequence is 11 residues long. V shed 5 bases, J shed 8 bases, and the junction held 6 bases outside the gene matches. CDR3 sequence reads: CSAGGSAQQYF. The CDR3 bases are TGCAGTGCTGGCGGGAGCGCCCAGCAGTACTTC.

This clonotype was found a few times. V gene TRBV27 combines with J gene TRBJ1-1; 7 bases map to TRBD1. V lost 6 bases, J lost 4 bases, and 5 bases stayed unmatched. This CDR3 contains 13 residues. The germline V gene encodes CDR1 MNHEY and CDR2 SMNVEV (reference sequence). CDR3 protein: CASRHSGGTEAFF. The CDR3 bases are TGTGCCAGCAGACACTCAGGGGGCACTGAAGCTTTCTTT.

This clonotype has at least ten counts. V usage is TRBV5-1 and J usage is TRBJ2-7; 9 bases map to TRBD2. Losses at the gene ends were 0 bases for V and 3 bases for J; bases not matched to a gene: 10. In germline, CDR1 is SGHRS, CDR2 YFSETQ. The CDR3 is 17 residues long. CDR3 amino acids: CASSLALGLAGSYEQYF. The CDR3 DNA reads as TGCGCCAGCAGCTTGGCCCTTGGTCTAGCGGGAAGCTACGAGCAGTACTTC.

This clonotype showed up just a few times. The V call is TRBV5-1, the J call TRBJ2-7; 11 bases line up with TRBD2. The germline CDR1 and CDR2 sequences are SGHRS and YFSETQ. The CDR3 covers 15 residues. V trimming: 5 bases; J trimming: 6 bases; junction bases outside the gene matches: 10. CDR3: CASRMTGTSGTEQYF. In DNA, the CDR3 is TGCGCCAGCAGAATGACCGGGACTAGCGGAACCGAGCAGTACTTC.

The table lists this clonotype with many counts. The gene calls are TRBV5-5 and TRBJ2-7; D may be TRBD1 (5 bases). The germline gives CDR1 SGHKS, CDR2 YYEKEE (reference sequence). V was shortened by 6 bases and J by 2 bases, with 12 bases between the two germline ends. The CDR3 runs to 13 residues. This chain's CDR3 is CASTSVGPYEQYF. In DNA, the CDR3 is TGTGCCAGCACCTCGGTGGGGCCCTACGAGCAGTACTTC.

There are a few counts of this clonotype. The CDR3 sequence is CASSQDDSYTDTQYF. The CDR3 nucleotides read TGCGCCAGCAGCCAAGACGACTCGTACACAGATACGCAGTATTTT. This rearrangement joins TRBV4-3 to TRBJ2-3; D gene ambiguous. Between the trimmed V and J ends, which lost 0 bases and 2 bases, there was a span of 9 bases. The CDR3 contains 15 residues. The V gene's germline CDR1 is LGHNA and CDR2 YSLEER.

The chain has TRBV4-3 and TRBJ2-5; tentative D call: TRBD2 (6 bases). The CDR3 is made up of 16 amino acids. With 1 base removed from V and 2 bases from J, the gap between germline ends came to 14 bases. The V gene's germline CDR1 is LGHNA and CDR2 YSLEER. CDR3 region: CASSQGFSGLQETQYF. The CDR3 DNA follows: TGCGCCAGCAGCCAAGGGTTTAGCGGTCTACAAGAGACCCAGTACTTC.

This clonotype was detected a few times. V usage is TRBV29-1 and J usage is TRBJ2-7; D call uncertain. The CDR3 loop spans 16 amino acids. The ends were cut back, 4 bases at V and 2 bases at J, with 21 bases in the middle. The V gene's germline CDR1 is SQVTM and CDR2 ANQGSEA. The CDR3 loop is CSVVAPEPGTTYEQYF. In nucleotides, the CDR3 is TGCAGCGTTGTGGCACCGGAACCTGGCACAACCTACGAGCAGTACTTC.